Each of the 23 T cell receptor beta chains below was sequenced from the same sample in a study of cytomegalovirus exposure and HLA in healthy donors. Primers included in the PCR were 60 Vbeta and 13 Jbeta primers. Measured with immunoSEQ multiplex PCR; TCRdb has only the in-frame clones, and not every one. The profile covers 100,000 to 150,000 clones, with roughly 76% appearing a single time and about 12% taken by the ten largest. Sequencing was carried out using PBMCs. The origin of the receptors is a woman aged 60 to 75 in good health and CMV-seropositive.

The chain has TRBV5-1 and TRBJ2-7; 9 bases map to TRBD1. CDR1 SGHRS and CDR2 YFSETQ come from the germline V gene. The V and J ends lost 4 bases and 4 bases, in that order; junction bases with no gene match: 9. The CDR3 has 15 residues. CDR3 region: CASSTGQGMGYEQYF. The CDR3 bases are TGCGCCAGCAGCACCGGACAGGGGATGGGATACGAGCAGTACTTC.

The chain uses TRBV6-1 and TRBJ1-6; tentatively, D is TRBD1 (5 bases). With 5 bases removed from V and 0 bases from J, the gap between germline ends came to 14 bases. Looked up from germline, CDR1 is MNHNS and CDR2 is SASEGT. The CDR3 sequence is 17 residues long. The chain's CDR3 is CASSQDRKSSYNSPLHF. CDR3 nucleotide sequence: TGTGCCAGCAGTCAAGACAGAAAGAGCTCCTATAATTCACCCCTCCACTTT.

CDR3 DNA sequence: TGTGCCAGCAGGCGGACAGGGGATGGCTACACCTTC. Protein product: CASRRTGDGYTF. The V and J genes are TRBV7-2 and TRBJ1-2, with 9 bases aligning to TRBD1. The V gene end was trimmed by 6 bases and the J gene end by 6 bases; junction bases not matched to a gene: 2. CDR3 size: 12 residues. Germline V gene lookup returns CDR1 SGHTA and CDR2 FQGNSA.

The J gene is TRBJ2-7, the V gene TRBV18, with 12 bases fitting TRBD1. This CDR3 has 16 amino acids. The V gene end was trimmed by 2 bases and the J gene end by 0 bases; junction bases not matched to a gene: 2. In germline, CDR1 is KGHSH, CDR2 LQKENI. CDR3 DNA: TGTGCCAGCTCACCATTGGGACAGGGGGCCTCCTACGAGCAGTACTTC. This codes for CASSPLGQGASYEQYF.

This clone was detected only a few times. The V and J genes are TRBV7-9 and TRBJ2-7; D is perhaps TRBD2 (5 bases). There are 13 residues in the CDR3. V lost 7 bases and J 1 base, leaving 11 bases between the germline ends. Germline assignment: CDR1 SEHNR and CDR2 FQNEAQ (reference sequence). In DNA form, the CDR3 reads TGTGCCAGCACCCAGGACTTATCCTACGAGCAGTACTTC. This codes for CASTQDLSYEQYF. Variable domain in full (rest from reference TRBV7-9 and TRBJ2-7): DTGVSQNPRHKITKRGQNVTFRCDPISEHNRLYWYRQTLGQGPEFLTYFQNEAQLEKSRLLSDRFSAERPKGSFSTLEIQRTEQGDSAMYLCASTQDLSYEQYFGPGTRLTVT.

The CDR3 sequence: CASARILAGGTDTQYF. The CDR3 DNA reads TGTGCCAGCGCGAGAATACTAGCGGGAGGAACAGATACGCAGTATTTT. The chain couples TRBV27 to TRBJ2-3, with 12 bases matching TRBD2. Germline trimming cut 8 bases from V and 3 bases from J; bases unmatched to any gene: 9. The germline CDR1 and CDR2 sequences are MNHEY and SMNVEV (reference sequence). The CDR3 spans 16 residues.

V is TRBV30 and J is TRBJ1-1; a possible D gene is TRBD1 (5 bases). Between the trimmed V and J ends, which lost 4 bases and 0 bases, there was a span of 12 bases. The germline gives CDR1 GTSNPN, CDR2 SVGIG (reference sequence). The CDR3 runs to 14 residues. The DNA of the CDR3 is TGTGCCTGGACGCAGGGATTTGTGAACACTGAAGCTTTCTTT. Translated: CAWTQGFVNTEAFF.

The chain is built from TRBV9 and TRBJ2-7; TRBD2 aligns across 8 bases. The CDR3 is made up of 15 amino acids. Germline V CDR1 and CDR2: SGDLS, YYNGEE. V shed 0 bases, J shed 4 bases, and the junction held 6 bases outside the gene matches. CDR3 sequence (DNA): TGTGCCAGCAGCGTAGACGGGAGGGCCACGTACGAGCAGTACTTC. Residues: CASSVDGRATYEQYF.

The rearrangement uses TRBV10-3 and TRBJ2-1, with 11 positions matching TRBD2. The CDR3 contains 15 residues. Trimming removed 4 bases from V and 9 bases from J; junction bases left unmatched: 8. Germline CDR1 ENHRY, CDR2 SYGVKD. The CDR3 region is CAISAGLAGGGEQFF. The CDR3, as DNA: TGTGCCATCAGTGCCGGCCTAGCGGGAGGAGGTGAGCAGTTCTTC.

The chain links TRBV5-4 to TRBJ1-2; TRBD1 is a possible D gene (5 bases). Germline CDR1 and CDR2: SGHNT and YYREEE (reference sequence). V was cut by 1 base and J by 0 bases, with 19 bases left in between. CDR3 length: 18 residues. CDR3 region: CASSLSSSRRGTNYGYTF. CDR3 nucleotide sequence: TGTGCCAGCAGCTTGTCTTCTTCGAGAAGGGGAACTAACTATGGCTACACCTTC.

J is TRBJ2-7 and V is TRBV5-4; the D is unclear. The germline V and J ends were trimmed by 0 bases and 6 bases, with 19 bases remaining between them. The germline V gene has CDR1 SGHNT and CDR2 YYREEE (reference sequence). The CDR3 runs 16 residues. In nucleotides, the CDR3 is TGTGCCAGCAGCTTGGGACTGACGCGACTCGGCACCGAGCAGTACTTC. This sequence encodes CASSLGLTRLGTEQYF.

The CDR3 spells CASSSVGGSKTEAFF. The CDR3 DNA reads as TGTGCCAGCAGCTCCGTTGGGGGGAGTAAGACTGAAGCTTTCTTT. The chain is built from TRBV5-5 and TRBJ1-1; a weak D match, TRBD1 (5 bases). Trimming cost V 3 bases and J 5 bases, with 17 bases left between them. The CDR3 runs 15 residues. Germline V gives CDR1 SGHKS, CDR2 YYEKEE (reference sequence).

The chain couples TRBV6-5 to TRBJ2-2; tentatively, D is TRBD2 (7 bases). CDR3 size: 16 residues. The V gene's germline CDR1 is MNHEY and CDR2 SVGAGI. Trimming took off 1 base at V and 5 bases at J, with 14 bases between the two ends. The CDR3 loop is CASSYWAGAPTGELFF. The CDR3 DNA reads TGTGCCAGCAGTTACTGGGCGGGGGCGCCTACCGGGGAGCTGTTTTTT.

This clone has just a few counts. The chain recombines TRBV11-2 with TRBJ2-1; the D is unclear. V shed 3 bases and J shed 3 bases, with 6 bases lying between them. This CDR3 has 13 residues. Per the germline V gene, CDR1 is SGHAT and CDR2 is FQNNGV. Written as DNA, the CDR3 is TGTGCCAGCAGCTTGGTCAGCTACAATGAGCAGTTCTTC. As protein: CASSLVSYNEQFF. The whole variable domain, filled in from reference TRBV11-2 and TRBJ2-1, reads EAGVAQSPRYKIIEKRQSVAFWCNPISGHATLYWYQQILGQGPKLLIQFQNNGVVDDSQLPKDRFSAERLKGVDSTLKIQPAKLEDSAVYLCASSLVSYNEQFFGPGTRLTVL.

The V and J genes are TRBV5-4 and TRBJ2-7, with a weak D call TRBD1 (5 bases). The CDR3 spans 13 residues. Deletions cut 2 bases from V and 7 bases from J, with 13 bases between. Looked up from germline, CDR1 is SGHNT and CDR2 is YYREEE (reference sequence). This CDR3 is CASSLLQGNEQYF. The CDR3 DNA is TGTGCCAGCAGCTTACTCCAGGGAAATGAGCAGTACTTC. Complete variable domain (other parts from reference TRBV5-4 and TRBJ2-7): ETGVTQSPTHLIKTRGQQVTLRCSSQSGHNTVSWYQQALGQGPQFIFQYYREEENGRGNFPPRFSGLQFPNYSSELNVNALELDDSALYLCASSLLQGNEQYFGPGTRLTVT.

V is TRBV7-2 and J is TRBJ2-7; 9 nucleotides align to TRBD1. The V and J ends lost 3 bases and 5 bases, in that order; junction bases with no gene match: 8. The CDR3 contains 15 residues. Germline CDR1 is SGHTA and CDR2 is FQGNSA. The CDR3 DNA follows: TGTGCCAGCAGCTTGGGGGGCGGGACAGGGAACGAGCAGTACTTC. It specifies CASSLGGGTGNEQYF.

V is TRBV27 and J is TRBJ2-1; possibly TRBD2 for D (6 bases). The germline V gene encodes CDR1 MNHEY and CDR2 SMNVEV (reference sequence). CDR3 length equals 15 residues. V shed 7 bases and J shed 4 bases, with 17 bases lying between them. CDR3 protein: CASTSGVAVYNEQFF. Written as DNA, the CDR3 is TGTGCCAGCACCTCCGGGGTAGCGGTTTACAATGAGCAGTTCTTC.

V gene TRBV6-5 combines with J gene TRBJ1-3; 9 bases agree with TRBD1. Trimming took 7 bases from V and 3 from J; bases not matched to a gene: 4. The CDR3 totals 14 residues. Germline CDR1 is MNHEY and CDR2 is SVGAGI. CDR3 DNA sequence: TGTGCCAGCACCACGGGACAGGGTGGAAACACCATATATTTT. It translates to CASTTGQGGNTIYF.

This chain joins TRBV21-1 and TRBJ2-7; TRBD1, as called in the table, went unchecked against the DNA. TRBV21-1 represents a pseudogene. The CDR3 consists of 18 residues. The CDR3 nucleotides read TGTGCCAGCAGCAAAGTTAGGTTTGGCAGGGCGTTCTCCTACGAGCAGTACTTC. It is translated as CASSKVRFGRAFSYEQYF.

This clone showed up just a few times. V and J are TRBV30 and TRBJ2-3; no firm D call. Trimming removed 2 bases from V and 0 bases from J, with 12 bases in between. Germline V gives CDR1 GTSNPN, CDR2 SVGIG (reference sequence). This CDR3 is 15 amino acids long. The chain's CDR3 is CAWSNERTSTDTQYF. The CDR3 bases are TGTGCCTGGAGTAATGAGCGTACTAGCACAGATACGCAGTATTTT. Looking up the rest from reference TRBV30 and TRBJ2-3 gives the full variable domain: SQTIHQWPATLVQPVGSPLSLECTVEGTSNPNLYWYRQAAGRGLQLLFYSVGIGQISSEVPQNLSASRPQDRQFILSSKKLLLSDSGFYLCAWSNERTSTDTQYFGPGTRLTVL.

V usage is TRBV6-6 and J usage is TRBJ1-5, with D perhaps TRBD1 (6 bases). V was trimmed by 5 bases and J by 1 base, leaving 9 bases between them. Germline CDR1 MNHNY, CDR2 SVGAGI (reference sequence). The CDR3 totals 14 residues. This CDR3 reads CASSTTGSNQPQHF. As DNA, the CDR3 is TGTGCCAGCAGTACAACAGGGAGCAATCAGCCCCAGCATTTT.

This clone came up a few times. V is TRBV27 and J is TRBJ1-1; 9 bases match TRBD1. The CDR3 runs 15 residues. Germline values: CDR1 MNHEY, CDR2 SMNVEV (reference sequence). The trim removed 7 bases at V and 5 bases at J, leaving 11 bases unmatched. The CDR3 loop reads CASTPYTGGATEAFF. CDR3 sequence (DNA): TGTGCCAGCACCCCTTATACAGGGGGCGCGACTGAAGCTTTCTTT.

About this clone: This sample includes further DNA sequences coding for the same CDR3. This CDR3 is CASSPDRNQPQHF. For the CDR3, the DNA is TGTGCCAGCTCACCGGACAGGAATCAGCCCCAGCATTTT. This sequence joins TRBV18 and TRBJ1-5; 7 bases map to TRBD1. V was pared by 3 bases and J by 4 bases, with 0 bases of the junction left unmatched. This CDR3 has 13 amino acids. Looked up from germline, CDR1 is KGHSH and CDR2 is LQKENI.